This T cell receptor beta chain was identified during a study of shared clonotypes between healthy human individuals (TCRdb year 2020). Study-level background: Three men and two women, aged 18 to 49 years, made up the cohort. To estimate repertoire size and how much clonotypes are shared between individuals, the study performed deep sequencing of blood TCR repertoires from roughly five healthy adults. To increase sequencing depth and limit assay-specific biases, TCR repertoire library preparation and sequencing were carried out by different laboratories using diverse techniques. For each donor, CD4 naive and CD4 memory were each run on three plates, CD8 naive on two plates, and CD8 memory on one plate. Each donor's leukapheresis produced roughly between roughly 0.85 and 9.5 billion PBMCs.

A word on this clone: The antigen this receptor binds is unknown. There are no base qualities to consult, and no much larger clone falls within one base.

The donors were healthy, HIV-negative adults who had no recently reported acute infections or vaccinations. Every donor was a Caucasian adult living in Nashville, Tennessee, USA. CD8 memory samples were composed of magnetically selected CD45RO+ cells combined with CCR7-negative CD45RA+ effector memory (TemRA) cells. Blood was obtained by leukapheresis, after which PBMCs were separated by Ficoll-Histopaque density gradient centrifugation and cryopreserved in liquid nitrogen vapor phase. Analytical flow cytometry was used to check the purity and quantity of every magnetically sorted T cell population. Each sorted fraction had its genomic DNA isolated and then quantified by UV absorbance on a Nanodrop 2000c. Beyond this particular receptor, the publication reports: Incomplete sequencing was indicated by rarefaction of sorted-subset datasets, despite the large sequencing depth. Pairwise subsampling indicated that sequencing depth was expected to affect the degree of clonotype sharing among donors. Only blood was sampled, and tissue TCR repertoires likely differ from those in blood. Larger estimated clonotype richness was generally found for naive subsets than for memory subsets. Roughly 5% of naive CD4, 3.5% of naive CD8, approximately 2% of memory CD4, and approximately 0.4% of memory CD8 clonotypes were shared across a few donors. Because the study included a small number of donors, the genetic and exposure-history diversity represented was limited. Higher generation probabilities were observed for clonotypes shared by all four sorted-subset donors than for non-shared clonotypes.

Its CDR3 holds 16 amino acids, cysteine through phenylalanine. Here the CDR3 DNA is all that survives: 48 bases in frame from base 1. The germline ends are 16 bases apart after V is trimmed by 1 base and J by 3 bases. As encoded in the germline V gene, CDR1 is MNHEY while CDR2 is SVGAGI. Using the deep immunoSEQ assay, TCR CDR3 regions were amplified from genomic DNA by multiplex PCR. Genomic DNA extracted from each cell subset was distributed evenly over all wells of several immunoSEQ 96-well plates, and each plate served as one replicate. For sorted subsets, about 0.2 ug genomic DNA, equal to tens of thousands of T cell genomes, was loaded into each replicate PCR. Purified libraries were quantified with a Qubit 3.0 fluorometer, sized on a Bioanalyzer 2100, and re-quantified with the KAPA Library Quantification kit. Each immunoSEQ 96-well plate was sequenced on its own single-read 150-cycle Illumina NextSeq 550 flow cell. On the study's bioinformatics: Because only junctional sequences without quality scores were contained in the immunoSEQ output, filtering matching that applied to full-length reads could not be performed. Sequences were annotated with PyIR, a Python wrapper for IgBLAST v1.9, using IMGT germline references to assign V/J genes and CDR3. Reads with weak V/J assignments (E-value above 1e-6), missing CDR3, stop codons, out-of-frame junctions, or ambiguous translated residues were removed. A V3J clonotype was defined by an identical inferred V gene, J gene, and CDR3 amino acid sequence. Percentage overlap between repertoires was computed as shared unique clonotypes divided by the size of the smaller repertoire. Repertoire richness was assessed with RTK rarefaction, the Chao1 estimator, and Recon v2.1 estimates of unobserved clonotypes. Generation probabilities for all TCRbeta clonotypes obtained by the gDNA method from several donors were computed using OLGA. TCRdb's version of the immuneACCESS table is confined to in-frame rearrangements and falls short of the full clone set. An unresolved V gene accounts for under half of the shortfall where checked; the remainder is of unknown origin. The V and J calls and clone size were taken over from that table, and D and trimming were inferred from the DNA. The table for this sample lists approximately 320,000 clones; about nine tenths of them were counted only once. The ten largest clonotypes hold 15% to 20% of the sample.

The sequence was collected from a young man in good health. Sequencing was performed on memory CD8+ T cells sorted from blood. The cell subset or site label corresponds to: CD45RO+ cells pooled with CCR7-negative TemRA cells. This sequence uses TRBV6-5 and TRBJ2-7; no confident D gene assignment can be made. The CDR3 here reads CASSYYGGKSGYEQYF. The base sequence is TGTGCCAGCAGTTACTACGGCGGAAAAAGTGGCTACGAGCAGTACTTC.